This entry lists 14 T cell receptor beta chains sequenced from one sample in a study of CD8 T cells in Susac syndrome. RNA was extracted with the RNeasy kit, and a quantity of about 0.45 to 1 ug was reverse transcribed using random hexamers. One entry per CDR3 protein results from TCRdb running MiXCR on the immunoSEQ multiplex PCR reads. Found here are tens of thousands of distinct CDR3 sequences, over 90% of them singletons; the top ten hold 0.2% to 0.3%. The specimen was CD8+ T cells from PBMCs. Receptors were obtained from a human donor in good health.

This clonotype occurred a few times. This chain links TRBV4-1 with TRBJ1-2, with a weak D call TRBD1 (5 bases). This CDR3 is built from 13 residues. Trimming stripped 1 base from V and 7 bases from J, with 10 bases between. Germline V CDR1 and CDR2: MGHRA, YSYEKL. The DNA for the CDR3 is TGCGCCAGCAGCCAAGGGCTAAGGGGTGGCTACACCTTC. It codes for CASSQGLRGGYTF.

The chain is built from TRBV15 and TRBJ2-1; D gene ambiguous. Trimming removed 1 base at V and 8 bases at J, with 15 bases between. Germline-derived CDR1 and CDR2 are LNHNV and YYDKDF (reference sequence). The CDR3 is 15 amino acids. CDR3 sequence: CATSRAYGYLDEQFF. DNA of the CDR3: TGTGCCACCAGCAGAGCATACGGGTATTTGGATGAGCAGTTCTTC.

This chain links TRBV5-1 with TRBJ2-5; 10 positions match TRBD2. The V and J ends lost 4 bases and 2 bases, in that order; junction bases with no gene match: 8. In germline, CDR1 is SGHRS, CDR2 YFSETQ. There are 16 residues in the CDR3. The CDR3 region is CASSADGLAEQETQYF. The DNA of the CDR3 is TGCGCCAGCAGCGCCGACGGACTAGCGGAACAAGAGACCCAGTACTTC. Variable domain in full (rest from reference TRBV5-1 and TRBJ2-5): KAGVTQTPRYLIKTRGQQVTLSCSPISGHRSVSWYQQTPGQGLQFLFEYFSETQRNKGNFPGRFSGRQFSNSRSEMNVSTLELGDSALYLCASSADGLAEQETQYFGPGTRLLVL.

This clonotype is a singleton in its sample. The V and J genes are TRBV28 and TRBJ2-1, with D hard to call. The CDR3 sequence is 14 residues long. Trimming cost V 7 bases and J 2 bases, with 12 bases left between them. The germline gives CDR1 MDHEN, CDR2 SYDVKM. The CDR3 protein is CASNIGFAYNEQFF. CDR3 nucleotides: TGTGCCAGCAATATAGGGTTTGCCTACAATGAGCAGTTCTTC. The full variable domain, rest sourced from reference TRBV28 and TRBJ2-1, is DVKVTQSSRYLVKRTGEKVFLECVQDMDHENMFWYRQDPGLGLRLIYFSYDVKMKEKGDIPEGYSVSREKKERFSLILESASTNQTSMYLCASNIGFAYNEQFFGPGTRLTVL.

The chain employs TRBV7-8 and TRBJ2-1, with TRBD1 matching over 9 bases. CDR1 and CDR2 (germline): SGHVS, FQNEAQ. The junction had 10 bases not matched to a gene; V was cut back by 5 bases and J by 8 bases. The CDR3 extends over 15 amino acids. The CDR3 loop reads CASSLGTGRFDEQFF. The DNA of the CDR3 is TGTGCCAGCAGCCTCGGGACAGGGCGGTTCGATGAGCAGTTCTTC.

The chain employs TRBV27 and TRBJ1-2; D is ambiguous. V was cut by 5 bases and J by 2 bases, with 9 bases left in between. CDR1 and CDR2 from the germline V gene are MNHEY and SMNVEV (reference sequence). CDR3 length equals 13 residues. This CDR3 reads CASSKGGNYGYTF. CDR3 DNA sequence: TGTGCCAGCAGTAAAGGAGGAAACTATGGCTACACCTTC.

This clonotype showed up just once. J is TRBJ2-3 and V is TRBV9; D is ambiguous. Germline V CDR1 and CDR2: SGDLS, YYNGEE. V was clipped by 4 bases and J by 8 bases, with 14 bases between them. The CDR3 is 13 residues long. CDR3: CASSPSGSGTQYF. CDR3 coding DNA: TGTGCCAGCAGCCCCAGTGGGTCCGGTACGCAGTATTTT.

This clonotype was found once. The chain is built from TRBV3-1 and TRBJ1-2; D ambiguous. Germline loops: CDR1 LGHDT, CDR2 YNNKEL (reference sequence). The CDR3 extends over 15 amino acids. Trimming removed 0 bases from V and 4 bases from J, with 12 bases in between. The CDR3 DNA sequence: TGTGCCAGCAGCCAAGATCGATCGGGCCGCTATGGCTACACCTTC. It codes for CASSQDRSGRYGYTF.

This clonotype was detected a few times. The chain links TRBV12-3 or TRBV12-4 to TRBJ1-5; 8 nucleotides line up with TRBD1. With V trimmed by 5 bases and J by 3 bases, 3 bases remained unmatched. The CDR3 is 14 residues long. The CDR3 coding sequence is TGTGCCAGCAGTCTGGGACAGGTCAATCAGCCCCAGCATTTT. It codes for CASSLGQVNQPQHF.

A single count supports this clonotype. The chain links TRBV4-1 to TRBJ1-5; D may be TRBD1 (5 bases). The V and J ends lost 8 bases and 1 base respectively, with 18 bases between them. Germline assignment: CDR1 MGHRA and CDR2 YSYEKL. The CDR3 is 16 amino acids. CDR3 nucleotides: TGCGCCAGCCATGTGGGGGAGTCGCTGAGCAATCAGCCCCAGCATTTT. Translating gives CASHVGESLSNQPQHF.

This sequence joins TRBV27 and TRBJ1-1; possibly TRBD1 for D (5 bases). With 0 bases removed from V and 9 bases from J, the gap between germline ends came to 11 bases. Germline CDR1 is MNHEY and CDR2 is SMNVEV (reference sequence). The CDR3 covers 13 residues. This chain's CDR3 is CASSLSPTGKAFF. The CDR3 DNA reads as TGTGCCAGCAGTTTATCCCCAACAGGCAAAGCTTTCTTT.

This clonotype has only one observation. The rearrangement links TRBV7-9 to TRBJ2-7; D may be TRBD1 or TRBD2 (5 bases each). The V end was cut by 5 bases, the J end by 1 base, with 15 bases between. The CDR3 extends over 15 amino acids. Germline CDR1 SEHNR, CDR2 FQNEAQ (reference sequence). The CDR3 loop reads CASSILRDASYEQYV. The CDR3 region has the DNA TGTGCCAGCAGCATACTACGGGACGCTTCCTACGAGCAGTACGTC.

The chain recombines TRBV11-2 with TRBJ2-7, with no clear D. Germline V gives CDR1 SGHAT, CDR2 FQNNGV. CDR3 length equals 11 residues. With 5 bases removed from V and 4 bases from J, the gap between germline ends came to 6 bases. CDR3 region: CASSLIYEQYF. In DNA, the CDR3 is TGTGCCAGCAGCCTCATTTACGAGCAGTACTTC.

V usage is TRBV6-4 and J usage is TRBJ2-1; TRBD1 matches 9 bases. Germline values: CDR1 MRHNA, CDR2 SNTAGT. V dropped 3 bases and J dropped 1; count of bases not matched to a gene: 1. This CDR3 has 15 amino acids. CDR3 protein: CASSETGGSYNEQFF. CDR3 bases: TGTGCCAGCAGTGAGACAGGGGGGTCCTACAATGAGCAGTTCTTC.